The next 19 T cell receptor beta chains were all read from a single sample in a study of beta chain features in type 1 diabetes. Expressed TCRB transcripts were sequenced, since all the RNA that had been isolated was reverse transcribed. The protocol was immunoSEQ multiplex PCR, while the TCRdb copy is restricted to in-frame clones and leaves out a portion. The table lists 240,000 or so clones, 25% to 30% of them singletons. The source material was central memory CD4+ T cells from blood. These receptors were taken from a man younger than 40 in good health.

V usage is TRBV5-5 and J usage is TRBJ2-2; D may be TRBD1 (5 bases). The CDR3 consists of 15 residues. V lost 1 base and J 4 bases, leaving 11 bases between the germline ends. Germline V gene data show CDR1 as SGHKS and CDR2 as YYEKEE (reference sequence). The CDR3 DNA reads TGTGCCAGCAGCTTGTATCAGGGTAGCACCGGGGAGCTGTTTTTT. Its translation: CASSLYQGSTGELFF.

Only a few counts were recorded for this clone. CDR3 sequence (DNA): TGTGCCACCAGCAGAGTAGGGAGAACCCCTGGGGCCAACGTCCTGACTTTC. This translates into CATSRVGRTPGANVLTF. The chain uses TRBV15 and TRBJ2-6; D may be TRBD2 (5 bases). CDR3 length equals 17 residues. V was cut by 1 base and J by 2 bases, with 12 bases left in between. CDR1 LNHNV and CDR2 YYDKDF come from the germline V gene (reference sequence).

This clone was seen a few times. The rearrangement joins TRBV29-1 to TRBJ2-3; weak D call: TRBD2 (5 bases). The CDR3 is 16 amino acids. The V gene lost 0 bases and the J gene lost 2 bases, with 15 bases spanning the gap. CDR1 SQVTM and CDR2 ANQGSEA come from the germline V gene. CDR3 sequence: CSVEDGTLRDTDTQYF. Written as DNA, the CDR3 is TGCAGCGTTGAAGACGGCACCTTACGGGACACAGATACGCAGTATTTT.

The V gene is TRBV7-2, the J gene TRBJ2-3; the D gene is possibly TRBD2 (6 bases). Trimming left V 6 bases short and J 9 bases short, with 16 bases between. The germline V gene encodes CDR1 SGHTA and CDR2 FQGNSA. The CDR3 runs 13 residues. Here the CDR3 reads CASSAEKGRTQYF. The CDR3 DNA sequence: TGTGCCAGCAGTGCCGAAAAGGGGAGGACGCAGTATTTT.

This clone was counted between two and nine times. The J gene is TRBJ2-2, the V gene TRBV19, with D unresolved. CDR3 length equals 11 residues. V was cut by 9 bases and J by 2 bases, with 4 bases left in between. CDR1 is LNHDA, CDR2 SQIVND, per germline (reference sequence). CDR3 sequence (DNA): TGTGCCAGCAGCAACACCGGGGAGCTGTTTTTT. Encoded protein: CASSNTGELFF. Supplemented by reference TRBV19 and TRBJ2-2, the full variable domain reads DGGITQSPKYLFRKEGQNVTLSCEQNLNHDAMYWYRQDPGQGLRLIYYSQIVNDFQKGDIAEGYSVSREKKESFPLTVTSAQKNPTAFYLCASSNTGELFFGEGSRLTVL.

V and J are TRBV5-1 and TRBJ2-5; a possible D gene is TRBD2 (6 bases). CDR1 and CDR2 from the germline V gene are SGHRS and YFSETQ. V shed 4 bases and J shed 4 bases, with 14 bases lying between them. The CDR3 covers 14 residues. The CDR3 nucleotides are TGCGCCAGCAGCCCGGGAGTGCCAGGAGAGACCCAGTACTTC. Amino acids: CASSPGVPGETQYF.

V is TRBV29-1 and J is TRBJ2-7, with TRBD2 matching 7 bases. Germline CDR1 reads SQVTM; CDR2 reads ANQGSEA. Trimming took 7 bases from V and 1 from J; bases not matched to a gene: 4. The CDR3 is made up of 12 amino acids. The CDR3 bases are TGCAGCGCTGTTAGCGGGTCCTACGAGCAGTACTTC. The encoded protein is CSAVSGSYEQYF.

This clone appeared many times. V gene TRBV25-1 combines with J gene TRBJ1-2; 7 bases are shared with TRBD1. This CDR3 region has 14 residues. V was clipped by 6 bases and J by 2 bases; unmatched bases: 6. Germline assignment: CDR1 MGHDK and CDR2 SYGVNS. CDR3 DNA: TGTGCCAGCAGACGACAGGGAGGGAACTATGGCTACACCTTC. It codes for CASRRQGGNYGYTF.

The gene calls are TRBV5-1 and TRBJ2-5; TRBD2 matches 13 bases. CDR3 length equals 16 residues. J was trimmed by 5 bases and V by 4 bases; bases with no gene match: 8. Germline CDR1 SGHRS, CDR2 YFSETQ. The CDR3 spells CASSPTGLAGVETQYF. The DNA for the CDR3 is TGCGCCAGCAGCCCCACTGGACTAGCGGGGGTGGAGACCCAGTACTTC.

A few counts support this clone. The rearrangement joins TRBV10-3 to TRBJ1-5, with D unresolved. Deletions cut 3 bases from V and 5 bases from J, with 8 bases between. Germline V gene data show CDR1 as ENHRY and CDR2 as SYGVKD. The CDR3 has 13 residues. The CDR3 region is CAISDSKDQPQHF. CDR3 coding DNA: TGTGCCATCAGTGACAGTAAGGATCAGCCCCAGCATTTT.

CDR3 sequence (DNA): TGTGCCAGCAGCTTAGGGCGACTCGGAGGGCAGTACTTC. This codes for CASSLGRLGGQYF. This chain connects TRBV7-2 to TRBJ2-7, with a weak D call TRBD2 (5 bases). Germline V gene sequence: CDR1 SGHTA, CDR2 FQGNSA. This CDR3 contains 13 residues. Between the trimmed V and J ends, which lost 1 base and 9 bases, there was a span of 13 bases.

J is TRBJ2-5 and V is TRBV11-3; possible D gene TRBD1, 6 bases. V shed 1 base and J shed 1 base, with 13 bases lying between them. Germline-derived CDR1 and CDR2 are SGHNT and YENEEA. CDR3 length: 16 amino acids. This CDR3 is CASSLGGTGSQETQYF. In DNA, the CDR3 is TGTGCCAGCAGCTTAGGGGGAACAGGGAGCCAAGAGACCCAGTACTTC.

Written as DNA, the CDR3 is TGTGCCAGCAGCCCAGGGACGGACCGTAGGGAGACCCAGTACTTC. Translated: CASSPGTDRRETQYF. The genes are TRBV5-4 and TRBJ2-5; D is possibly TRBD1 or TRBD2 (5 bases each). The CDR3 runs to 15 residues. V was shortened by 4 bases and J by 5 bases, with 18 bases between the two germline ends. CDR1 and CDR2 from the germline V gene are SGHNT and YYREEE (reference sequence).

In its sample, this clone was seen a few times. The J gene is TRBJ2-3, the V gene TRBV7-6; 7 bases are a match to TRBD1. The CDR3 totals 16 residues. V lost 0 bases, J lost 3 bases, and 6 bases stayed unmatched. Germline assignment: CDR1 SGHVS and CDR2 FNYEAQ. The CDR3 DNA sequence: TGTGCCAGCAGCTTAGCAGCAGGCAGGGGGACAGATACGCAGTATTTT. Protein: CASSLAAGRGTDTQYF.

The rearrangement joins TRBV29-1 to TRBJ2-1; D may be TRBD2 (5 bases). The V and J ends lost 7 bases and 7 bases respectively, with 11 bases between them. Germline lookup yields CDR1 SQVTM and CDR2 ANQGSEA. This CDR3 is 11 amino acids long. The CDR3 spells CSGAGGNEQFF. The CDR3 DNA sequence: TGCAGCGGGGCGGGTGGAAATGAGCAGTTCTTC.

The chain combines TRBV5-1 with TRBJ2-7, with D tentatively TRBD2 (6 bases). Trimming left V 2 bases short and J 2 bases short, with 11 bases between. This CDR3 is 14 amino acids long. In germline, CDR1 is SGHRS, CDR2 YFSETQ. The CDR3 bases are TGCGCCAGCAGCTTAGGGACTGCGACCTACGAGCAGTACTTC. It yields the protein CASSLGTATYEQYF.

The V gene is TRBV28, the J gene TRBJ2-7, with 7 bases that match TRBD2. CDR1 and CDR2 from the germline V gene are MDHEN and SYDVKM. V dropped 8 bases and J dropped 0; count of bases not matched to a gene: 10. This CDR3 has 15 amino acids. The CDR3 DNA is TGTGCCAGCCGCCGGGGAGGGGACGGCTCCTACGAGCAGTACTTC. It translates to CASRRGGDGSYEQYF.

Points on this clone: The same CDR3 also results from other DNA sequences found in this sample. V is TRBV30 and J is TRBJ2-1, with 9 bases aligning to TRBD2. J was trimmed by 9 bases and V by 2 bases; bases with no gene match: 8. CDR1 is GTSNPN, CDR2 SVGIG, per germline (reference sequence). This CDR3 is 14 amino acids long. CDR3 amino acids: CAWSRGGGAIEQFF. CDR3 sequence (DNA): TGTGCCTGGAGTCGTGGCGGGGGGGCCATTGAGCAGTTCTTC.

This clone was counted between two and nine times. Other nucleotide sequences from this sample produce the same CDR3. The J gene is TRBJ2-1, the V gene TRBV7-7, with 7 bases matching TRBD2. The CDR3 runs to 16 residues. CDR1 is SSHAT and CDR2 is FNYEAQ in the germline V gene (reference sequence). Germline trimming cut 1 base from V and 5 bases from J; bases unmatched to any gene: 8. The DNA for the CDR3 is TGTGCCAGCAGCTTAGGAGCCGGGAGGAAGAACAATGAGCAGTTCTTC. Encoded protein: CASSLGAGRKNNEQFF.